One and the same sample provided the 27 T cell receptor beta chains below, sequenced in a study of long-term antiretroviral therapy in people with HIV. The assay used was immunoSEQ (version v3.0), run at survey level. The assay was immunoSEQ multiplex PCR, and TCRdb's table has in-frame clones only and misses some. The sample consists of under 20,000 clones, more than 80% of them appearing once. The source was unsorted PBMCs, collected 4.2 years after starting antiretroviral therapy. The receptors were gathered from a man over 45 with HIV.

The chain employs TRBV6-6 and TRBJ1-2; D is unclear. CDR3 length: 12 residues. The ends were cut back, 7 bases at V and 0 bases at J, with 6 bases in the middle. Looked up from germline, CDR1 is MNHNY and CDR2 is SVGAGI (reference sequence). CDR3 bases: TGTGCCAGCACCCCAGCTAACTATGGCTACACCTTC. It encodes CASTPANYGYTF.

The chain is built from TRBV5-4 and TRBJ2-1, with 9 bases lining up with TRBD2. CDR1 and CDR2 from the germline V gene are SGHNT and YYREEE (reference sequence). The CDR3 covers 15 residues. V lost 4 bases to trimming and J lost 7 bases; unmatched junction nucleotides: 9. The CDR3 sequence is CASSPRGGSGNEQFF. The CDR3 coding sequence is TGTGCCAGCAGCCCGCGGGGGGGCTCTGGTAATGAGCAGTTCTTC. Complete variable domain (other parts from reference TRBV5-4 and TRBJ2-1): ETGVTQSPTHLIKTRGQQVTLRCSSQSGHNTVSWYQQALGQGPQFIFQYYREEENGRGNFPPRFSGLQFPNYSSELNVNALELDDSALYLCASSPRGGSGNEQFFGPGTRLTVL.

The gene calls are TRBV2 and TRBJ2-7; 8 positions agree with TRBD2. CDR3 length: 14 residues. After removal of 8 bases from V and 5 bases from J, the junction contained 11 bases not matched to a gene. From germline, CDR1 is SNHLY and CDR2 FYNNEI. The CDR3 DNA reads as TGTGCCAGCGGAGAGACTAGCGCGGGAAACGAGCAGTACTTC. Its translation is CASGETSAGNEQYF.

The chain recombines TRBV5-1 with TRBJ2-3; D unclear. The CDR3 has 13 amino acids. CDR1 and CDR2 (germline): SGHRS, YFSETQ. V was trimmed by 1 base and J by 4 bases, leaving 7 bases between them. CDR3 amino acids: CASSLSPADTQYF. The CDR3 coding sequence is TGCGCCAGCAGCTTGAGTCCGGCAGATACGCAGTATTTT.

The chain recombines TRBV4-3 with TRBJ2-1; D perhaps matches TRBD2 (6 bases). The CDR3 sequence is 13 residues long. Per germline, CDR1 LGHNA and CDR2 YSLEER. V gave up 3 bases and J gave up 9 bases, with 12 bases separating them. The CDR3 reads CASSQRRGFEQFF. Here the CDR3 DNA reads TGCGCCAGCAGCCAGAGGAGGGGTTTTGAGCAGTTCTTC.

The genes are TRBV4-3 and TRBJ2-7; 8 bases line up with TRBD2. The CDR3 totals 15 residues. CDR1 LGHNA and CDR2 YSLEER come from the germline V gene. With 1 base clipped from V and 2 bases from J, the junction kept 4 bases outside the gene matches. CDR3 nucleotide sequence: TGCGCCAGCAGCCAAGGTACTAGCGGTACCTACGAGCAGTACTTC. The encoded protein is CASSQGTSGTYEQYF.

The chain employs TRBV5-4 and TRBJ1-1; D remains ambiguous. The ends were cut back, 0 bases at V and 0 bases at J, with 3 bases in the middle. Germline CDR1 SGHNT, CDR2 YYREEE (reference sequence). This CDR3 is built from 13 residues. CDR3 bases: TGTGCCAGCAGCTTGGGGCTGAACACTGAAGCTTTCTTT. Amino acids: CASSLGLNTEAFF.

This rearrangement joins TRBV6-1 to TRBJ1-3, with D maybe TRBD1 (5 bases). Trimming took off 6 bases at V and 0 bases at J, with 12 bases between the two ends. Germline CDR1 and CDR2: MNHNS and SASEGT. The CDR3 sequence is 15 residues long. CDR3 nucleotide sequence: TGTGCCAGCAGCGATGGGACGGGCTCTGGAAACACCATATATTTT. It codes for CASSDGTGSGNTIYF.

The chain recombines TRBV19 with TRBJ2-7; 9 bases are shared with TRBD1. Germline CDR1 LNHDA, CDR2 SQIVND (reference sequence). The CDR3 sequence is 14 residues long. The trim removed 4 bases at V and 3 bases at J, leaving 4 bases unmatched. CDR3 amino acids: CASSTGTGSYEQYF. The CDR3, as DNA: TGTGCCAGTAGTACGGGGACAGGGAGCTACGAGCAGTACTTC.

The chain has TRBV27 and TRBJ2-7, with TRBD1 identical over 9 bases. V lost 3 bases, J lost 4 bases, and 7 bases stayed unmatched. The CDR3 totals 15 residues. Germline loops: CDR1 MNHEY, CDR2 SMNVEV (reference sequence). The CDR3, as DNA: TGTGCCAGCAGTTTCCCGGGACAGGGCATTTACGAGCAGTACTTC. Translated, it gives CASSFPGQGIYEQYF.

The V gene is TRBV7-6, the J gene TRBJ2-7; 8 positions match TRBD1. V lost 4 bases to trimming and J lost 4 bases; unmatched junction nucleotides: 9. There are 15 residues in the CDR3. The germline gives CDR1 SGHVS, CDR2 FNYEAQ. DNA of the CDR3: TGTGCCAGCAGCTCCCGGACAGGGAGTGGGTACGAGCAGTACTTC. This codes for CASSSRTGSGYEQYF.

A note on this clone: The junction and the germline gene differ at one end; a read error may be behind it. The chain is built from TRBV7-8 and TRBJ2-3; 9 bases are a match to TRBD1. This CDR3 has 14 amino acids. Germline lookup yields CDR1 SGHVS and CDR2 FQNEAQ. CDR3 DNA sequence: TGTGCCAGCAGTTTAGGACAGGGGTCAGATACGCAGTATTTT. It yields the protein CASSLGQGSDTQYF.

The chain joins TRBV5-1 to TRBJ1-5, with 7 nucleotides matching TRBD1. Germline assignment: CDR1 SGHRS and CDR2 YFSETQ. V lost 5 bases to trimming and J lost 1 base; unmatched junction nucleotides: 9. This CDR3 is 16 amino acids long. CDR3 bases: TGCGCCAGCAGTCCAGGGGGGGCTCTAAGCAATCAGCCCCAGCATTTT. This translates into CASSPGGALSNQPQHF.

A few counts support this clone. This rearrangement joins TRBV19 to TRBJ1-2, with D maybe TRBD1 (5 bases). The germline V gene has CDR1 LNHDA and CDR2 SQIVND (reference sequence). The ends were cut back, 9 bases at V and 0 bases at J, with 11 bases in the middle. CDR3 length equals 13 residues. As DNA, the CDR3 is TGTGCCAGCAACCGGGACTCTAACTATGGCTACACCTTC. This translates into CASNRDSNYGYTF.

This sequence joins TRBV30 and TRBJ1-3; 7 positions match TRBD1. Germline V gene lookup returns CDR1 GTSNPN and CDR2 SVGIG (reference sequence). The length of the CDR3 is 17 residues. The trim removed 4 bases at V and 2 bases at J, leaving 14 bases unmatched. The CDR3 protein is CAWTLTGRRQAGNTIYF. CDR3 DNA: TGTGCCTGGACCTTGACAGGGAGAAGGCAGGCTGGAAACACCATATATTTT. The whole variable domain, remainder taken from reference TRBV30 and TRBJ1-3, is SQTIHQWPATLVQPVGSPLSLECTVEGTSNPNLYWYRQAAGRGLQLLFYSVGIGQISSEVPQNLSASRPQDRQFILSSKKLLLSDSGFYLCAWTLTGRRQAGNTIYFGEGSWLTVV.

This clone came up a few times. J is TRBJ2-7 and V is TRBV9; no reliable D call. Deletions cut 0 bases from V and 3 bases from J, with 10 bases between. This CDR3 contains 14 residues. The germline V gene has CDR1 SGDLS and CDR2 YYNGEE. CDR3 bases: TGTGCCAGCAGCGTAGACCCGGCAGACTACGAGCAGTACTTC. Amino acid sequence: CASSVDPADYEQYF. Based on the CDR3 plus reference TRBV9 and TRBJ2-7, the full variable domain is DSGVTQTPKHLITATGQRVTLRCSPRSGDLSVYWYQQSLDQGLQFLIQYYNGEERAKGNILERFSAQQFPDLHSELNLSSLELGDSALYFCASSVDPADYEQYFGPGTRLTVT.

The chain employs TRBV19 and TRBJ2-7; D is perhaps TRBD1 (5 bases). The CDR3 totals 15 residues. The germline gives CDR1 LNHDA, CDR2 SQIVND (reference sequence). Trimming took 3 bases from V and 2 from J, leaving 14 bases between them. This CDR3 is CASSIKIQGTYEQYF. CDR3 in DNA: TGTGCCAGTAGTATCAAAATCCAGGGAACCTACGAGCAGTACTTC.

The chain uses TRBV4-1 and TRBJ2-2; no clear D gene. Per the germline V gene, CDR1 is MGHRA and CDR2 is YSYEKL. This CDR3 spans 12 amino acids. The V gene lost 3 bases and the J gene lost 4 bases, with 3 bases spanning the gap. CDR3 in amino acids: CASSHLTGELFF. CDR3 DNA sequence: TGCGCCAGCAGCCACCTCACCGGGGAGCTGTTTTTT.

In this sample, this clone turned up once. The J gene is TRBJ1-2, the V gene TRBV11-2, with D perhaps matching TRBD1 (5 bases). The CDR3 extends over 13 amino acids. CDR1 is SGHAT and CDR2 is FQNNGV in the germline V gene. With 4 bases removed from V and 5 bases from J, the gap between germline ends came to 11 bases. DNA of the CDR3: TGTGCCAGCAGCTACGGGACGGCTTATGGCTACACCTTC. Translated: CASSYGTAYGYTF.

This CDR3 reads CASSAQGGPSSGNTIYF. CDR3 in DNA: TGTGCCAGTAGTGCCCAGGGGGGGCCGAGCTCTGGAAACACCATATATTTT. The gene calls are TRBV19 and TRBJ1-3; 7 bases match TRBD1. The CDR3 loop spans 17 amino acids. V gave up 5 bases and J gave up 0 bases; unmatched junction bases: 10. Germline loops: CDR1 LNHDA, CDR2 SQIVND (reference sequence).

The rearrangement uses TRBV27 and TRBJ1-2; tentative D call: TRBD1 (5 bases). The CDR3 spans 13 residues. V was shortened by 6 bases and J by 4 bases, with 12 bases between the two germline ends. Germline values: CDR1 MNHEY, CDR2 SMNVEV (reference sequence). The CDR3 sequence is CASRSTGVYGYTF. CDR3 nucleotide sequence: TGTGCCAGCAGATCTACAGGAGTCTATGGCTACACCTTC.

The CDR3 DNA reads as TGTGCCAGCAGCCTCTATAACACGAACACCGGGGAGCTGTTTTTT. Translating gives CASSLYNTNTGELFF. The chain carries TRBV7-8 and TRBJ2-2; no reliable D call. Trimming removed 5 bases at V and 0 bases at J, with 10 bases between. Germline V gene sequence: CDR1 SGHVS, CDR2 FQNEAQ. CDR3 length: 15 amino acids.

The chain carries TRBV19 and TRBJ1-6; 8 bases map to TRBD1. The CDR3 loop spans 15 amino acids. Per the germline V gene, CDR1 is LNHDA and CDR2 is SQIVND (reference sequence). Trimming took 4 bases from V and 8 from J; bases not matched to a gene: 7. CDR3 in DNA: TGTGCCAGTAGTACAGCACAGGGGGGGCATTCACCCCTCCACTTT. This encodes CASSTAQGGHSPLHF.

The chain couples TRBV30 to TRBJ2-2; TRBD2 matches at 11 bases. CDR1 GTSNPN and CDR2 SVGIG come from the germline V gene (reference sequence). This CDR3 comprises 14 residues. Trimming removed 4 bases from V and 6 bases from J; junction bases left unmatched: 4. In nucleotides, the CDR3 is TGTGCCTGGAACTTAGCGGGGGGGCCCGGGGAGCTGTTTTTT. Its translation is CAWNLAGGPGELFF.

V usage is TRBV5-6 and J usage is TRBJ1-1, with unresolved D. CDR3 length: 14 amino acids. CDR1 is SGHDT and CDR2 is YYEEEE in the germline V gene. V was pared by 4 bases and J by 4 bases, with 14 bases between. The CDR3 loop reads CASSLEAGSTEAFF. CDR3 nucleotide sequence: TGTGCCAGCAGCCTGGAAGCGGGAAGCACTGAAGCTTTCTTT.

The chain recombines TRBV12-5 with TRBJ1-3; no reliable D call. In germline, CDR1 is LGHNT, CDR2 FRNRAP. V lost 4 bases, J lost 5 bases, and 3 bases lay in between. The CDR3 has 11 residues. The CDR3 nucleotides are TGTGCTAGTGGTTCAAGAAACACCATATATTTT. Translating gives CASGSRNTIYF.

The CDR3 protein is CATSRGGQGANEQYF. For the CDR3, the DNA is TGTGCCACCAGCAGAGGGGGACAGGGGGCCAACGAGCAGTACTTC. The chain couples TRBV15 to TRBJ2-7; 12 bases agree with TRBD1. The CDR3 has 15 amino acids. J lost 5 bases, V lost 1 base, and 3 bases had no gene match. In germline, CDR1 is LNHNV, CDR2 YYDKDF (reference sequence).